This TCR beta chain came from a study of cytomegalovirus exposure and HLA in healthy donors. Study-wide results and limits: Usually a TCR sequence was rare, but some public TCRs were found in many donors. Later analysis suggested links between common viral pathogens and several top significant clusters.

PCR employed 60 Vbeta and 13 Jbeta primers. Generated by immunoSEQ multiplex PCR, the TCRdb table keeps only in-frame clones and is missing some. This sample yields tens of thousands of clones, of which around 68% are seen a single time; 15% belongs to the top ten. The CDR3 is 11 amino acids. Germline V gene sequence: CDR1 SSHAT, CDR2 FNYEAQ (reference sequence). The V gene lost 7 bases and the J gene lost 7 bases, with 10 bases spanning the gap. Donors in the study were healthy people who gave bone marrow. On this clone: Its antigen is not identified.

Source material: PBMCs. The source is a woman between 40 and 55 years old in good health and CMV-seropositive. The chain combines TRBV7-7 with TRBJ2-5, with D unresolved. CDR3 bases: TGTGCCAGCACCCAGGTATGGACCCAGTACTTC. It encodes CASTQVWTQYF.